The 18 T cell receptor beta chains given below trace back to one sample, sequenced in a study of somatic mutations in cytotoxic T cells in rheumatoid arthritis. Repertoires were generated with immunoSEQ multiplex PCR, while TCRdb's copy carries only in-frame clones and drops some. The data hold around 20,000 clones, with about 65% observed a single time. Sequences were obtained from CD8+ T cells sorted from blood. Receptor source: an adult with rheumatoid arthritis.

The chain couples TRBV5-6 to TRBJ1-1; D is unclear. This CDR3 is 15 amino acids long. Per the germline V gene, CDR1 is SGHDT and CDR2 is YYEEEE. Trimming removed 2 bases from V and 1 base from J, with 12 bases in between. CDR3 loop: CASSFRAQTNTEAFF. The CDR3 DNA is TGTGCCAGCAGCTTTCGGGCACAGACGAACACTGAAGCTTTCTTT.

The chain employs TRBV6-5 and TRBJ1-1; tentatively, D is TRBD1 (5 bases). The CDR3 extends over 15 amino acids. Germline CDR1 reads MNHEY; CDR2 reads SVGAGI. V lost 6 bases and J lost 1, with 15 bases in between. CDR3 sequence: CASSPGLGGNTEAFF. The CDR3 coding sequence is TGTGCCAGCAGCCCAGGCCTGGGGGGGAACACTGAAGCTTTCTTT.

For the CDR3, the DNA is TGTGCCAGCAGCTGGACGGTAGACTCCTACGAGCAGTACTTC. Translated: CASSWTVDSYEQYF. The chain links TRBV7-8 to TRBJ2-7, with D unresolved. V lost 4 bases to trimming and J lost 0 bases, with 10 bases between them. Germline values: CDR1 SGHVS, CDR2 FQNEAQ. This CDR3 is 14 amino acids long.

This clone has only one observation. The V call is TRBV10-1, the J call TRBJ2-2; TRBD1 matches at 8 bases. Germline V lookup: CDR1 WNHNN, CDR2 SYGVQD (reference sequence). The CDR3 sequence is 16 residues long. The V gene end was trimmed by 4 bases and the J gene end by 3 bases; junction bases not matched to a gene: 7. The CDR3 DNA reads as TGCGCCAGCAGTGCCGACAGGGGATGGGACACCGGGGAGCTGTTTTTT. Translating gives CASSADRGWDTGELFF.

The chain is built from TRBV20-1 and TRBJ2-7; D unclear. The length of the CDR3 is 10 residues. Trimming pared 0 bases from V and 6 bases from J, leaving 3 bases between. Germline CDR1 DFQATT, CDR2 SNEGSKA (reference sequence). The chain's CDR3 is CSAREGEQYF. CDR3 sequence (DNA): TGCAGTGCTAGAGAAGGCGAGCAGTACTTC.

The rearrangement links TRBV4-1 to TRBJ2-5, with no clear D. Trimming cost V 3 bases and J 0 bases, with 11 bases left between them. The CDR3 covers 15 residues. CDR1 MGHRA and CDR2 YSYEKL come from the germline V gene. The DNA for the CDR3 is TGCGCCAGCAGCCAGCCCTTTGGGAACCAAGAGACCCAGTACTTC. Translation gives CASSQPFGNQETQYF.

This clone has a handful of counts. The J gene is TRBJ2-1, the V gene TRBV5-1; D is perhaps TRBD1 (6 bases). This CDR3 has 13 amino acids. Trimming cost V 4 bases and J 8 bases, with 13 bases left between them. In germline, CDR1 is SGHRS, CDR2 YFSETQ. The CDR3 sequence: CASSLDRNDEQFF. DNA for the CDR3: TGCGCCAGCAGCCTTGACAGGAACGATGAGCAGTTCTTC.

This clone showed up just a few times. This chain uses TRBV2 with TRBJ1-1, with D perhaps matching TRBD1 (5 bases). Germline V lookup: CDR1 SNHLY, CDR2 FYNNEI. The CDR3 extends over 13 amino acids. Deletions cut 8 bases from V and 4 bases from J, with 14 bases between. The CDR3 coding sequence is TGTGCCAGCGCCCTTTCGGGGGGCACTGAAGCTTTCTTT. Translation gives CASALSGGTEAFF.

The chain recombines TRBV4-3 with TRBJ2-1; D possibly corresponds to TRBD1 (6 bases). The CDR3 consists of 16 residues. Germline V gene data show CDR1 as LGHNA and CDR2 as YSLEER. Trimming left V 1 base short and J 5 bases short, with 15 bases between. CDR3 loop: CASSQGTGSLNNEQFF. The DNA of the CDR3 is TGCGCCAGCAGCCAAGGTACAGGGAGCTTAAACAATGAGCAGTTCTTC.

About this clone itself: Because the CDR3 is missing its conserved closing phenylalanine or tryptophan, this is likely a read error. It is unclear where the CDR3 begins or ends on the DNA, so no DNA is shown, and the CDR3 is as TCRdb lists it. The rearrangement uses TRBV7-1 and TRBJ2-6; the table calls TRBD1, which could not be checked here. TRBV7-1 falls under the ORF class, with uncertain function. The CDR3 is 14 residues long, counting both termini. The CDR3 is CASSGLTHEDKVGL.

The chain has TRBV19 and TRBJ1-2, with 10 bases aligning to TRBD1. CDR3 length: 15 residues. The germline V gene has CDR1 LNHDA and CDR2 SQIVND (reference sequence). J was trimmed by 8 bases and V by 1 base; bases with no gene match: 7. CDR3 region: CASSIGVGTGDGYTF. The CDR3 coding sequence is TGTGCCAGTAGTATAGGAGTGGGGACAGGGGACGGCTACACCTTC.

The chain couples TRBV7-9 to TRBJ2-2; D gene ambiguous. This CDR3 contains 12 residues. Looked up from germline, CDR1 is SEHNR and CDR2 is FQNEAQ (reference sequence). Trimming took off 5 bases at V and 2 bases at J, with 3 bases between the two ends. The CDR3 sequence is CASSPNTGELFF. CDR3 DNA: TGTGCCAGCAGCCCTAACACCGGGGAGCTGTTTTTT. Using reference TRBV7-9 and TRBJ2-2 for the parts outside the CDR3, the full variable domain is DTGVSQNPRHKITKRGQNVTFRCDPISEHNRLYWYRQTLGQGPEFLTYFQNEAQLEKSRLLSDRFSAERPKGSFSTLEIQRTEQGDSAMYLCASSPNTGELFFGEGSRLTVL.

This clone was recorded a few times. This chain uses TRBV4-3 with TRBJ2-2; D might be TRBD2 (5 bases). This CDR3 is 15 amino acids long. The ends were cut back, 0 bases at V and 7 bases at J, with 12 bases in the middle. Germline assignment: CDR1 LGHNA and CDR2 YSLEER. The CDR3 nucleotides read TGCGCCAGCAGCCAAGATAGGGCGGGCGACGGGGAGCTGTTTTTT. This codes for CASSQDRAGDGELFF.

This chain connects TRBV9 to TRBJ2-2; a possible D gene is TRBD1 (7 bases). The V gene's germline CDR1 is SGDLS and CDR2 YYNGEE. The length of the CDR3 is 16 residues. Trimming removed 1 base at V and 1 base at J, with 11 bases between. Here the CDR3 reads CASSVRQGGNTGELFF. For the CDR3, the DNA is TGTGCCAGCAGCGTACGACAGGGAGGGAACACCGGGGAGCTGTTTTTT.

This clone was counted once. The CDR3 sequence is CASSFGSEQYF. The CDR3 DNA follows: TGTGCCAGCAGCTTCGGCAGCGAGCAGTACTTC. The J gene is TRBJ2-7, the V gene TRBV11-2; D is unclear. The CDR3 runs 11 residues. Trimming left V 3 bases short and J 6 bases short, with 6 bases between. Germline values: CDR1 SGHAT, CDR2 FQNNGV.

The CDR3 loop reads CASSLWADRLNNEQFF. Written as DNA, the CDR3 is TGTGCCAGCAGCCTATGGGCTGATCGGCTTAACAATGAGCAGTTCTTC. The chain combines TRBV28 with TRBJ2-1; D not certain. CDR3 length equals 16 residues. V dropped 6 bases and J dropped 5 bases, with 20 bases sitting between them. Germline V CDR1 and CDR2: MDHEN, SYDVKM.

This chain uses TRBV2 with TRBJ2-4, with 7 bases matching TRBD2. Germline V gene sequence: CDR1 SNHLY, CDR2 FYNNEI. The CDR3 runs 18 residues. Unmatched junction bases numbered 10, after V lost 2 bases and J lost 0 bases. DNA for the CDR3: TGTGCCAGCAGTGAAAGGTCGGGGGGAGGGGTAGCCAAAAACATTCAGTACTTC. It specifies CASSERSGGGVAKNIQYF.

Written as DNA, the CDR3 is TGTGCCAGCAGCGTAGCGGGCTCCGCGTCCGGGGAGCTGTTTTTT. It translates to CASSVAGSASGELFF. The chain carries TRBV9 and TRBJ2-2; D gene ambiguous. This CDR3 is built from 15 residues. The germline gives CDR1 SGDLS, CDR2 YYNGEE. V was cut by 0 bases and J by 6 bases, with 12 bases left in between. The whole variable domain, remainder taken from reference TRBV9 and TRBJ2-2, is DSGVTQTPKHLITATGQRVTLRCSPRSGDLSVYWYQQSLDQGLQFLIQYYNGEERAKGNILERFSAQQFPDLHSELNLSSLELGDSALYFCASSVAGSASGELFFGEGSRLTVL.